These 4 T cell receptor beta chains were all obtained from the same sample, sequenced in a study of cytomegalovirus exposure and HLA in healthy donors. This PCR relied on a set of 60 Vbeta primers and 13 Jbeta primers. Assay used: immunoSEQ multiplex PCR; TCRdb lists only in-frame clones, some missing. The data show more than 60,000 clones, roughly 77% seen once. The specimen was PBMCs. The source is a woman aged 25 to 45 in good health and CMV-seronegative.

This clone appeared a single time. V gene TRBV30 combines with J gene TRBJ2-7; D may be TRBD1 (6 bases). The CDR3 runs 13 residues. The germline CDR1 and CDR2 sequences are GTSNPN and SVGIG (reference sequence). V lost 3 bases, J lost 5 bases, and 14 bases lay in between. In DNA form, the CDR3 reads TGTGCCTGGAGCCCCCAGGGGTTTGACGAGCAGTACTTC. Its translation: CAWSPQGFDEQYF.

The rearrangement links TRBV9 to TRBJ2-1; TRBD2 matches 9 bases. Germline V gene sequence: CDR1 SGDLS, CDR2 YYNGEE. Trimming at V came to 5 bases and at J to 7 bases, leaving 7 bases not matched to a gene. This CDR3 spans 14 amino acids. The CDR3 nucleotides read TGTGCCAGCAGTCCTGGGACTAGCTGGAATGAGCAGTTCTTC. This gives the protein CASSPGTSWNEQFF.

This clone was counted between two and nine times. This chain links TRBV28 with TRBJ2-7; D is perhaps TRBD1 (5 bases). The CDR3 consists of 15 residues. Trimming took 2 bases from V and 0 from J, leaving 11 bases between them. Germline-derived CDR1 and CDR2 are MDHEN and SYDVKM. The CDR3 loop is CASSLIQDSSYEQYF. In DNA form, the CDR3 reads TGTGCCAGCAGTTTAATACAGGATTCCTCCTACGAGCAGTACTTC.

The chain carries TRBV6-1 and TRBJ1-5, with D possibly being TRBD1 (6 bases). CDR3 length: 15 residues. V was trimmed by 3 bases and J by 2 bases, leaving 11 bases between them. The germline V gene has CDR1 MNHNS and CDR2 SASEGT. CDR3 amino acids: CASSDAGAGNQPQHF. The CDR3, as DNA: TGTGCCAGCAGTGATGCGGGGGCGGGCAATCAGCCCCAGCATTTT.